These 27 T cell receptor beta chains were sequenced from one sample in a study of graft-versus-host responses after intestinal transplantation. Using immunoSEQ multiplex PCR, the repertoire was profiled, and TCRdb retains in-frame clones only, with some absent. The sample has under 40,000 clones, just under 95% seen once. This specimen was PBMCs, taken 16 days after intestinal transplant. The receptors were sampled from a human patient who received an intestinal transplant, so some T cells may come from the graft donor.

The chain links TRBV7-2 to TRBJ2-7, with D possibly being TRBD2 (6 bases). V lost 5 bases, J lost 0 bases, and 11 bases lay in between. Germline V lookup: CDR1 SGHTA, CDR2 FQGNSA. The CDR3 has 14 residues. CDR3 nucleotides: TGTGCCAGCAGCGCGAAGGACTACTCCTACGAGCAGTACTTC. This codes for CASSAKDYSYEQYF.

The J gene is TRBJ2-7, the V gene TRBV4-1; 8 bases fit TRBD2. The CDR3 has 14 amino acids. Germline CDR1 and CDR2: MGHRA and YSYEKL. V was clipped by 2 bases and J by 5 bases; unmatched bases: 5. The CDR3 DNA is TGCGCCAGCAGCCAAACGGGAGGGGAAGACGAGCAGTACTTC. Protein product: CASSQTGGEDEQYF.

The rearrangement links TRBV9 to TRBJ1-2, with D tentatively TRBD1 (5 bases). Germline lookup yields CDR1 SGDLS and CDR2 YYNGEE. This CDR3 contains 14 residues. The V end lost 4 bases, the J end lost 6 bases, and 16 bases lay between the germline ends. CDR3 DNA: TGTGCCAGCAGCCCCCAAACAGGTCTTCATGGCTACACCTTC. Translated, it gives CASSPQTGLHGYTF.

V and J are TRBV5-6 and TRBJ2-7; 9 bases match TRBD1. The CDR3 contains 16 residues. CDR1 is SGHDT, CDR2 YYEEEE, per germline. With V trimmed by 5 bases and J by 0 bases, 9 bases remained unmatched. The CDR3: CASSRPGQGLSYEQYF. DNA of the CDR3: TGTGCCAGCAGTAGACCGGGACAGGGTCTCTCCTACGAGCAGTACTTC.

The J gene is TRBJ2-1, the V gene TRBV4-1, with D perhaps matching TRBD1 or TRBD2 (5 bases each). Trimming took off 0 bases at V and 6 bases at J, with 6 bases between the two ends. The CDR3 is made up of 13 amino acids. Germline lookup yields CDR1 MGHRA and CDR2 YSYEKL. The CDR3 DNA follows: TGCGCCAGCAGCCAAGATGGGACCAATGAGCAGTTCTTC. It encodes CASSQDGTNEQFF.

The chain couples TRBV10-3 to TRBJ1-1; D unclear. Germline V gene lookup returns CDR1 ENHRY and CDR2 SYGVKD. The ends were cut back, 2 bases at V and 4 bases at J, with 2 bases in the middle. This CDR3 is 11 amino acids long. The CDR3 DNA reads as TGTGCCATCAGTGAGGGCACTGAAGCTTTCTTT. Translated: CAISEGTEAFF.

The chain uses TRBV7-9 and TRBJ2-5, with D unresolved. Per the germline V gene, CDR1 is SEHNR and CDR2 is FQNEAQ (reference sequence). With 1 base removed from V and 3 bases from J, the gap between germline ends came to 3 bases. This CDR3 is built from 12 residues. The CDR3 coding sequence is TGTGCCAGCAGCTTAGAAGAAGAGACCCAGTACTTC. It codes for CASSLEEETQYF.

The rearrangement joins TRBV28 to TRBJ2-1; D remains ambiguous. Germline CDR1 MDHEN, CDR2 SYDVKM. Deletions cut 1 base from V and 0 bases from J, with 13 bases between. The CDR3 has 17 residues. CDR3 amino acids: CASSLSTGRGSYNEQFF. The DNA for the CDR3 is TGTGCCAGCAGTTTATCAACTGGGCGCGGCTCCTACAATGAGCAGTTCTTC. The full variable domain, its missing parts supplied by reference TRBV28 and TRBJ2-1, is DVKVTQSSRYLVKRTGEKVFLECVQDMDHENMFWYRQDPGLGLRLIYFSYDVKMKEKGDIPEGYSVSREKKERFSLILESASTNQTSMYLCASSLSTGRGSYNEQFFGPGTRLTVL.

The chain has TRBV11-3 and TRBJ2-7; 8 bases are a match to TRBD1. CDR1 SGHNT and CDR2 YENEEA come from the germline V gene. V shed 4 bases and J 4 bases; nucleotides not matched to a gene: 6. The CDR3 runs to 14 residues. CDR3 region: CASSSGTGEYEQYF. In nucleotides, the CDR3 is TGTGCCAGCAGCTCCGGGACAGGAGAATACGAGCAGTACTTC.

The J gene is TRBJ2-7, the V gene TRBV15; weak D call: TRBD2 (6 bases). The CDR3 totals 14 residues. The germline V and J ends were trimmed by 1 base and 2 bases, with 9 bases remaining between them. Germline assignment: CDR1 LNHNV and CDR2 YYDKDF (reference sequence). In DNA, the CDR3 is TGTGCCACCAGCAGAGGAGGAGGGGCCTACGAGCAGTACTTC. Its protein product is CATSRGGGAYEQYF.

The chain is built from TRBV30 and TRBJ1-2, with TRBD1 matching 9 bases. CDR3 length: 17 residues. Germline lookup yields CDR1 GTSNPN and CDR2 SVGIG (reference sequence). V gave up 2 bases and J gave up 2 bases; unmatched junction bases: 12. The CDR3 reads CAWSLQGAGGTNYGYTF. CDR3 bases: TGTGCCTGGAGTTTACAGGGGGCAGGGGGTACCAACTATGGCTACACCTTC.

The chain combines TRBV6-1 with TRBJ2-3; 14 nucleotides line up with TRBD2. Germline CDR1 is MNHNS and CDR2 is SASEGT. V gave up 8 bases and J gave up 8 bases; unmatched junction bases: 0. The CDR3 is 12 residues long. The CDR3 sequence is CASGTSGSTQYF. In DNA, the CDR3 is TGTGCCAGCGGGACTAGCGGGAGTACGCAGTATTTT.

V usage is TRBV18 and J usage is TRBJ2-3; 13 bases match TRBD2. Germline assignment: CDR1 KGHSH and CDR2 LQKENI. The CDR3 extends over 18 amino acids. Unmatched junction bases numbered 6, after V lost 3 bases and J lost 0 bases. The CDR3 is CASSPPRTSGRSTDTQYF. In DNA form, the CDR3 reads TGTGCCAGCTCACCGCCGAGGACTAGCGGGAGAAGCACAGATACGCAGTATTTT.

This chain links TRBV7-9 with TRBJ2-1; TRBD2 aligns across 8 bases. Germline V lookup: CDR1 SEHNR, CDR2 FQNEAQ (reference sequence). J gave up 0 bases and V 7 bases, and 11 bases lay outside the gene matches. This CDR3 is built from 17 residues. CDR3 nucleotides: TGTGCCAGCACCGAGGGGCTAGCGGGCGTCTCCTACAATGAGCAGTTCTTC. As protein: CASTEGLAGVSYNEQFF.

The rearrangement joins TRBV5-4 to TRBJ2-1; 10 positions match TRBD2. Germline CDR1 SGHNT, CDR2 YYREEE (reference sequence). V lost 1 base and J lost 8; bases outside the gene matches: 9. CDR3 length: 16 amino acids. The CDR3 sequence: CASSLSLAGVRDEQFF. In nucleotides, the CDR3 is TGTGCCAGCAGCTTGAGTCTAGCGGGAGTACGGGATGAGCAGTTCTTC.

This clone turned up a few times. CDR3 region: CASSSTVTRVYEQYF. CDR3 DNA: TGTGCCAGCAGCAGTACAGTGACGAGAGTCTACGAGCAGTACTTC. The chain employs TRBV21-1 and TRBJ2-7; the DNA was not used to check the table's D call, TRBD1. TRBV21-1 is assigned pseudogene status. This CDR3 contains 15 residues.

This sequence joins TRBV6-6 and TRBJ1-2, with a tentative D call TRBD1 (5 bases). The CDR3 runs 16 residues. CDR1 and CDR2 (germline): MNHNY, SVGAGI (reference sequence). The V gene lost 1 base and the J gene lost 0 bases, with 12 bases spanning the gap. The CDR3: CASSYWAGLPNYGYTF. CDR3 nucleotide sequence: TGTGCCAGCAGTTACTGGGCGGGACTTCCTAACTATGGCTACACCTTC.

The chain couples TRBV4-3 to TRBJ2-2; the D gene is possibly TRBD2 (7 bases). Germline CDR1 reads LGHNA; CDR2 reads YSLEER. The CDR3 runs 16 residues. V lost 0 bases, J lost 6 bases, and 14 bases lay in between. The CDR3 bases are TGCGCCAGCAGCCAAGATGGCGGGGGCGGGGCCGGGGAGCTGTTTTTT. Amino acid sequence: CASSQDGGGGAGELFF.

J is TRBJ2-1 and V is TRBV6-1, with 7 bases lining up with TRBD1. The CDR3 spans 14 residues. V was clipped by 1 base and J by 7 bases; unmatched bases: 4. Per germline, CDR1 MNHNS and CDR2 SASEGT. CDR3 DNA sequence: TGTGCCAGCAGTGAAGGACAGGGTTGGAATGAGCAGTTCTTC. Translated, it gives CASSEGQGWNEQFF.

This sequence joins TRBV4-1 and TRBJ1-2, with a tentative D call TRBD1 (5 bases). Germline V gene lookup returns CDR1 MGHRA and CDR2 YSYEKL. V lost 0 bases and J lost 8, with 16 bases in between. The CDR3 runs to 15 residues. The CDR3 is CASSQDLYGGEGYTF. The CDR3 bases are TGCGCCAGCAGCCAAGATCTTTATGGAGGGGAAGGCTACACCTTC.

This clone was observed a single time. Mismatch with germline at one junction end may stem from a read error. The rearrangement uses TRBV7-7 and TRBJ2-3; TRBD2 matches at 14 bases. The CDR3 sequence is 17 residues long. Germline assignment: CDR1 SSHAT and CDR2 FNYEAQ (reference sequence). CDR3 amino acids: CASSPGLAGVWADTQYF. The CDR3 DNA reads TGTGCTAGCAGCCCGGGACTAGCGGGAGTATGGGCAGATACGCAGTATTTT. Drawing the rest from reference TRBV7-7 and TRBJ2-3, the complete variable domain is GAGVSQSPRYKVTKRGQDVTLRCDPISSHATLYWYQQALGQGPEFLTYFNYEAQPDKSGLPSDRFSAERPEGSISTLTIQRTEQRDSAMYRCASSPGLAGVWADTQYFGPGTRLTVL.

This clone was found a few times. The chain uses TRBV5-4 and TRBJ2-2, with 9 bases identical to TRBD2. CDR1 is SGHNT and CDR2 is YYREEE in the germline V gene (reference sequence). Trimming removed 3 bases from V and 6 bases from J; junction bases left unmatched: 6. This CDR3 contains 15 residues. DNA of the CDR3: TGTGCCAGCAGCTCCGCGGGACTAGCTGCCGGGGAGCTGTTTTTT. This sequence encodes CASSSAGLAAGELFF.

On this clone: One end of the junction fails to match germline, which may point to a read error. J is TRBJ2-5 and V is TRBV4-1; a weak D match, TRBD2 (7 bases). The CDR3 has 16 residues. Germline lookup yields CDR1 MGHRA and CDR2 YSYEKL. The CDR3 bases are TGCGCCCGCAGCCAAGGGGGGGCCTACGGGGGCGAGACCCAGTACTTC. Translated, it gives CARSQGGAYGGETQYF.

The DNA of the CDR3 is TGTGCCAGCAGTTTTAGCGTCGAGAGGTATACGCAGTATTTT. Amino acids: CASSFSVERYTQYF. The chain uses TRBV27 and TRBJ2-3, with D perhaps matching TRBD2 (5 bases). The germline V and J ends were trimmed by 3 bases and 7 bases, with 14 bases remaining between them. Germline V CDR1 and CDR2: MNHEY, SMNVEV (reference sequence). The CDR3 has 14 amino acids.

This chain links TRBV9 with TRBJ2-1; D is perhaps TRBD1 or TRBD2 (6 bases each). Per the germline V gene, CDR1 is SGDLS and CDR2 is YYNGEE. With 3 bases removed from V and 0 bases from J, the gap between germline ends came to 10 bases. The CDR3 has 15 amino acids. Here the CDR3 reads CASSAGASSYNEQFF. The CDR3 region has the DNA TGTGCCAGCAGCGCGGGGGCGAGCTCCTACAATGAGCAGTTCTTC. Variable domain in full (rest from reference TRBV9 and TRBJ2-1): DSGVTQTPKHLITATGQRVTLRCSPRSGDLSVYWYQQSLDQGLQFLIQYYNGEERAKGNILERFSAQQFPDLHSELNLSSLELGDSALYFCASSAGASSYNEQFFGPGTRLTVL.

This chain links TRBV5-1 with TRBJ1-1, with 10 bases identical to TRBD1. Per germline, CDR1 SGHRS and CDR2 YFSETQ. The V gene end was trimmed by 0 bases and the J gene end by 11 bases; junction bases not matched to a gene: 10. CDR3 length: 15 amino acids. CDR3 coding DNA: TGCGCCAGCAGCTTGGTGGGACAGGGGATCGATGAGGCTTTCTTT. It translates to CASSLVGQGIDEAFF.

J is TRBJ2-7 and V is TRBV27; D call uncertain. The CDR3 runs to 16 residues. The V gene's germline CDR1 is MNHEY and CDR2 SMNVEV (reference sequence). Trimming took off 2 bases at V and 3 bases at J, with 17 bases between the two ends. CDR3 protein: CASSLAQSNGLYEQYF. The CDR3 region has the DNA TGTGCCAGCAGTTTAGCCCAGAGTAACGGCCTCTACGAGCAGTACTTC.